This TCR beta chain was recorded in a study of glioma-infiltrating T cells after dendritic cell vaccination. This clone turned up a few times. Germline V gene data show CDR1 as MNHNY and CDR2 as SVGAGI (reference sequence). The CDR3 loop spans 16 amino acids. The trim removed 0 bases at V and 4 bases at J, leaving 6 bases unmatched. The protocol was immunoSEQ multiplex PCR, while the TCRdb copy is restricted to in-frame clones and leaves out a portion. This sample has around 100,000 clones, with 80% to 90% found just once. The rearrangement links TRBV6-6 to TRBJ2-3, with 8 bases fitting TRBD2. The starting material was blood, obtained before dendritic cell vaccination. This receptor was taken from a human donor with glioblastoma. The CDR3 region is CASSYSGGGKADTQYF. As DNA, the CDR3 is TGTGCCAGCAGTTACTCCGGGGGGGGGAAAGCAGATACGCAGTATTTT.